The entry below gives a single T cell receptor beta chain sequence along with its context. The antigen is unknown. Only in-frame clones appear in the TCRdb table, and some are missing; sequencing was by immunoSEQ multiplex PCR. The sample's table shows 9,500 to 10,000 clones. iaTreg cells were HLA-DR+ Treg cells. This entry belongs to a study of synovial regulatory T cells in juvenile arthritis. Study conclusions and caveats: TCR diversity was lower in inflammation-associated blood Treg cells than in other blood Treg cells.

The CDR3 contains 13 residues. Only the protein sequence is given. The V gene's germline CDR1 is MNHEY and CDR2 SVGAGI. This sequence joins TRBV6-5 and TRBJ1-1. The source is a donor between 2 and 29 years old with juvenile idiopathic arthritis. Input material: Treg cells from blood. Subset in this sample: HLA-DR+ inflammation-associated blood Treg cells. CDR3 protein: CASSLQKLTEAFF.